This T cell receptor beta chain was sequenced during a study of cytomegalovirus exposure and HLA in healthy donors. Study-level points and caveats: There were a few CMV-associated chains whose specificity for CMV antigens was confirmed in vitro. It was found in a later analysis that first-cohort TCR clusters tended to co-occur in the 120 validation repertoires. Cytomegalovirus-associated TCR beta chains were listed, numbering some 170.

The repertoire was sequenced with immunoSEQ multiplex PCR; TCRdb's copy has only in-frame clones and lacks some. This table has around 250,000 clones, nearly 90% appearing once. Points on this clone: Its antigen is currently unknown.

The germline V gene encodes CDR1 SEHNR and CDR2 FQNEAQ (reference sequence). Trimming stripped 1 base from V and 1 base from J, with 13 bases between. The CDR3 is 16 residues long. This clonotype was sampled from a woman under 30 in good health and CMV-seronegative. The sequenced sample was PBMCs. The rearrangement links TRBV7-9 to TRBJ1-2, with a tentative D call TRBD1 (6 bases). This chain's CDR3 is CASSLGGQHFNYGYTF. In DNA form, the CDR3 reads TGTGCCAGCAGCTTAGGGGGGCAGCATTTTAACTATGGCTACACCTTC.